The 32 T cell receptor beta chains given below trace back to one sample, sequenced in a study of regulatory T cells in long-lasting Graves disease. Construction of the TCR beta libraries employed iRepertoire HTBI primers in conjunction with Arm-PCR of CDR3 regions. TCRdb called the multiplex PCR reads again in MiXCR, with one record for every CDR3 protein. This table has around 250,000 distinct CDR3 sequences, over 20% appearing once. Noted time point: newly diagnosed GD, antithyroid drugs for less than 3 months. Preparation of the TCR library used RNA extracted from PBMCs. The material sequenced was peripheral blood mononuclear cells (PBMCs), taken at new diagnosis, from a patient treated with antithyroid drugs. These receptors came from a female donor with Graves disease.

This clonotype was observed a handful of times. A read error may explain this, as a much larger clone is one base away. The J gene is TRBJ2-1, the V gene TRBV7-2; TRBD2 agrees at 14 bases. The CDR3 loop spans 17 amino acids. Germline V gene data show CDR1 as SGHTA and CDR2 as FQGNSA. The trim removed 1 base at V and 6 bases at J, leaving 5 bases unmatched. CDR3 in DNA: TGTGCCAGCAGCTTAGTGGGACTAGCGGGGGCATGCAATGAGCAGTTCTTC. Encoded protein: CASSLVGLAGACNEQFF.

This clonotype was recorded at least ten times. This chain joins TRBV11-2 and TRBJ1-1, with D tentatively TRBD1 (5 bases). Between the trimmed V and J ends, which lost 0 bases and 5 bases, there was a span of 13 bases. Germline V CDR1 and CDR2: SGHAT, FQNNGV. This CDR3 is built from 15 residues. The CDR3 region is CASSLDPSGKTEAFF. The CDR3 DNA reads TGTGCCAGCAGCTTAGATCCATCAGGGAAGACTGAAGCTTTCTTT.

As for this clonotype: This likely reflects a read error, since a far larger clone is one base away. The V gene is TRBV2, the J gene TRBJ2-1; the D gene could be TRBD1 or TRBD2 (5 bases each). Trimming left V 3 bases short and J 10 bases short, with 13 bases between. Germline CDR1 reads SNHLY; CDR2 reads FYNNEI. The CDR3 runs 13 residues. The CDR3 region is CASSDDSGGEQFF. The CDR3 DNA reads as TGTGCCAGCAGTGACGACAGCGGCGGCGAGCAGTTCTTC.

This clonotype was seen more than once but under ten times. V is TRBV7-2 and J is TRBJ1-3; TRBD1 agrees at 8 bases. Germline V gene lookup returns CDR1 SGHTA and CDR2 FQGNSA. The CDR3 is 14 amino acids. Germline trimming cut 5 bases from V and 5 bases from J; bases unmatched to any gene: 5. DNA for the CDR3: TGTGCCAGCAGCAAGACAGGGGACAGAAACACCATATATTTT. Translating gives CASSKTGDRNTIYF.

This clonotype was seen many times. V usage is TRBV12-3 or TRBV12-4 and J usage is TRBJ2-3; 10 nucleotides agree with TRBD2. The CDR3 consists of 15 residues. V lost 3 bases and J lost 5; bases outside the gene matches: 5. This CDR3 reads CASSFRTSGGDTQYF. The CDR3 DNA is TGTGCCAGCAGTTTTCGGACTAGCGGAGGAGATACGCAGTATTTT.

The sample holds many counts of this clonotype. The rearrangement joins TRBV6-1 to TRBJ2-1; no definite D call. The CDR3 runs 12 residues. V was cut by 6 bases and J by 9 bases, with 12 bases left in between. Germline V gene lookup returns CDR1 MNHNS and CDR2 SASEGT. The chain's CDR3 is CASSQQSSEQFF. The CDR3 DNA is TGTGCCAGCAGCCAACAGAGCAGTGAGCAGTTCTTC.

In this sample, this clonotype turned up many times. The rearrangement joins TRBV28 to TRBJ1-5; D remains ambiguous. With 4 bases removed from V and 1 base from J, the gap between germline ends came to 2 bases. CDR1 is MDHEN, CDR2 SYDVKM, per germline. The length of the CDR3 is 12 residues. For the CDR3, the DNA is TGTGCCAGCAGTTGGAGCAATCAGCCCCAGCATTTT. Translated: CASSWSNQPQHF.

This clonotype appeared many times. V gene TRBV5-5 combines with J gene TRBJ2-1, with D perhaps matching TRBD2 (5 bases). CDR3 length equals 12 residues. Trimming cost V 6 bases and J 5 bases, with 9 bases left between them. Germline V CDR1 and CDR2: SGHKS, YYEKEE (reference sequence). CDR3 nucleotide sequence: TGTGCCAGCACCCGGACTCACAATGAGCAGTTCTTC. Translating it yields CASTRTHNEQFF.

Comments on this clonotype: At one boundary the junction diverges from the germline segment, which might be a read error. The rearrangement uses TRBV2 and TRBJ2-7; a possible D gene is TRBD1 (6 bases). Germline lookup yields CDR1 SNHLY and CDR2 FYNNEI. The CDR3 runs to 16 residues. The CDR3 nucleotides are TGTGCCATCAGTAAGTCACAGGGCCCCCCTTCCTACGAGCAGTACTTC. Translation gives CAISKSQGPPSYEQYF.

This clonotype was picked up a small number of times. The chain uses TRBV28 and TRBJ1-6; no clear D. Between the trimmed V and J ends, which lost 1 base and 3 bases, there was a span of 34 bases. CDR3 length equals 24 residues. The germline CDR1 and CDR2 sequences are MDHEN and SYDVKM. CDR3 amino acids: CASSLSGSRVGLSTNPDYNSPLHF. The CDR3 DNA sequence: TGTGCCAGCAGTTTATCCGGCTCGCGGGTAGGGTTGAGTACAAACCCTGACTATAATTCACCCCTCCACTTT. The variable domain in full, completed from reference TRBV28 and TRBJ1-6, reads DVKVTQSSRYLVKRTGEKVFLECVQDMDHENMFWYRQDPGLGLRLIYFSYDVKMKEKGDIPEGYSVSREKKERFSLILESASTNQTSMYLCASSLSGSRVGLSTNPDYNSPLHFGNGTRLTVT.

In its sample, this clonotype was seen a few times. The gene calls are TRBV7-9 and TRBJ2-7; the match to TRBD1 covers 10 bases. The ends lost 4 bases at V and 2 bases at J; junction bases unmatched: 5. The germline V gene encodes CDR1 SEHNR and CDR2 FQNEAQ (reference sequence). There are 15 residues in the CDR3. The CDR3 loop is CASSWRTGGTYEQYF. The CDR3 region has the DNA TGTGCCAGCAGCTGGCGGACAGGGGGGACCTACGAGCAGTACTTC.

Details on this clonotype: A read error may explain this, as a much larger clone is one base away. The CDR3: CSVERGEETQFF. CDR3 nucleotides: TGCAGCGTTGAACGAGGGGAGGAGACCCAGTTCTTC. The chain couples TRBV29-1 to TRBJ2-1, with D possibly TRBD2 on 6 matching bases. The V gene's germline CDR1 is SQVTM and CDR2 ANQGSEA. There are 12 residues in the CDR3. V was cut by 2 bases and J by 13 bases, with 15 bases left in between.

This clonotype was seen repeatedly, ten times or more. The chain is built from TRBV27 and TRBJ1-1; D gene uncertain. The CDR3 is made up of 14 amino acids. Looked up from germline, CDR1 is MNHEY and CDR2 is SMNVEV (reference sequence). V was shortened by 3 bases and J by 2 bases, with 10 bases between the two germline ends. Written as DNA, the CDR3 is TGTGCCAGCAGTTTCGGACGTCCAAACACTGAAGCTTTCTTT. This codes for CASSFGRPNTEAFF.

This clonotype was detected many times. The chain links TRBV25-1 to TRBJ2-5; tentatively, D is TRBD2 (5 bases). The CDR3 length is 14 residues. Germline CDR1 is MGHDK and CDR2 is SYGVNS. The V gene lost 2 bases and the J gene lost 2 bases, with 9 bases spanning the gap. The DNA for the CDR3 is TGTGCCAGCAGTGAAGGAGCGGATCAAGAGACCCAGTACTTC. Its translation is CASSEGADQETQYF.

This clonotype was picked up many times. This chain connects TRBV7-3 to TRBJ1-1; a weak D match, TRBD1 (5 bases). V was clipped by 0 bases and J by 5 bases, with 13 bases between them. The germline gives CDR1 SGHTA, CDR2 FQGTGA. The CDR3 sequence is 15 residues long. In DNA form, the CDR3 reads TGTGCCAGCAGCTTAACTGGGCAGGGATATACTGAAGCTTTCTTT. It codes for CASSLTGQGYTEAFF.

This chain connects TRBV20-1 to TRBJ2-7; 11 bases line up with TRBD1. Germline lookup yields CDR1 DFQATT and CDR2 SNEGSKA (reference sequence). Trimming at V came to 5 bases and at J to 5 bases, leaving 11 bases not matched to a gene. This CDR3 has 15 residues. The CDR3 protein is CSAPTDRGPRNEQYF. CDR3 DNA sequence: TGCAGTGCTCCTACGGACAGGGGGCCGAGGAACGAGCAGTACTTC.

This clonotype was seen once. This rearrangement joins TRBV9 to TRBJ1-6, with 8 bases fitting TRBD1. The V segment lost 9 bases and the J segment 8 bases; nucleotides outside the gene matches: 7. The CDR3 runs 13 residues. Per the germline V gene, CDR1 is SGDLS and CDR2 is YYNGEE. CDR3 in DNA: TGTGCCATTTCGGACAGGGCCTATTCACCCCTCCACTTT. This codes for CAISDRAYSPLHF.

This clonotype was picked up a small number of times. The rearrangement uses TRBV6-2 or TRBV6-3 and TRBJ2-1, with 15 positions matching TRBD2. The V gene end was trimmed by 5 bases and the J gene end by 15 bases; junction bases not matched to a gene: 14. There are 16 residues in the CDR3. Germline-derived CDR1 and CDR2 are MNHEY and SVGEGT. The CDR3 region has the DNA TGTGCCAGCAGTACAGGACTAGCGGGAGGGCCCGGTGTTGGGTTCTTC. This gives the protein CASSTGLAGGPGVGFF.

This clonotype was recorded at least ten times. The rearrangement links TRBV29-1 to TRBJ1-4; unclear D gene. The V gene lost 7 bases and the J gene lost 0 bases, with 9 bases spanning the gap. The CDR3 sequence is 13 residues long. Germline V lookup: CDR1 SQVTM, CDR2 ANQGSEA. The CDR3 DNA sequence: TGCAGCGGCCGGGTCGCAACTAATGAAAAACTGTTTTTT. Translating gives CSGRVATNEKLFF.

The genes are TRBV5-1 and TRBJ2-3, with 7 bases aligning to TRBD1. CDR1 is SGHRS, CDR2 YFSETQ, per germline. V gave up 4 bases and J gave up 5 bases; unmatched junction bases: 10. The CDR3 contains 15 residues. CDR3 region: CASSQEQGSGDTQYF. The DNA for the CDR3 is TGCGCCAGCAGCCAAGAACAGGGGTCGGGAGATACGCAGTATTTT. Together with reference TRBV5-1 and TRBJ2-3, the CDR3 gives the full variable domain: KAGVTQTPRYLIKTRGQQVTLSCSPISGHRSVSWYQQTPGQGLQFLFEYFSETQRNKGNFPGRFSGRQFSNSRSEMNVSTLELGDSALYLCASSQEQGSGDTQYFGPGTRLTVL.

In its sample, this clonotype was seen once. This may stem from a read error, because a much larger clone lies one nucleotide away. The CDR3 region is CASGGGIEETQYF. The DNA of the CDR3 is TGTGCCAGCGGTGGGGGGATAGAAGAGACCCAGTACTTC. The rearrangement joins TRBV19 to TRBJ2-5; D possibly corresponds to TRBD2 (6 bases). CDR1 and CDR2 (germline): LNHDA, SQIVND (reference sequence). The CDR3 sequence is 13 residues long. V dropped 9 bases and J dropped 3 bases, with 14 bases sitting between them.

This sequence joins TRBV10-3 and TRBJ2-7; no definite D call. Trimming pared 10 bases from V and 3 bases from J, leaving 4 bases between. The CDR3 runs to 9 residues. CDR1 and CDR2 from the germline V gene are ENHRY and SYGVKD. The CDR3 region has the DNA TGTGCCAGCCGCTACGAGCAGTACTTC. It codes for CASRYEQYF.

The sample holds many counts of this clonotype. This rearrangement joins TRBV6-2 or TRBV6-3 to TRBJ2-3, with D possibly TRBD1 on 5 matching bases. V lost 4 bases and J 6 bases, leaving 11 bases between the germline ends. This CDR3 is built from 13 residues. Germline CDR1 is MNHEY and CDR2 is SVGEGT. The CDR3 sequence: CASSSDGADTQYF. The CDR3 DNA sequence: TGTGCCAGCAGTTCCGATGGGGCCGATACGCAGTATTTT.

The rearrangement joins TRBV6-5 to TRBJ2-5; no reliable D call. The length of the CDR3 is 16 residues. Trimming stripped 0 bases from V and 4 bases from J, with 15 bases between. CDR1 and CDR2 (germline): MNHEY, SVGAGI. The CDR3 region has the DNA TGTGCCAGCAGTTACTCGAAGAACTCCCTCGCAGAGACCCAGTACTTC. Translated: CASSYSKNSLAETQYF.

This clonotype has a count of ten or more. This chain links TRBV2 with TRBJ1-1, with D possibly being TRBD1 (5 bases). Trimming shortened V by 5 bases and J by 5 bases, and 12 bases separated the two germline ends. Germline V CDR1 and CDR2: SNHLY, FYNNEI. The CDR3 covers 13 residues. In DNA form, the CDR3 reads TGTGCCAGCAGTACGACCGGGGGGACTGAAGCTTTCTTT. Translated, it gives CASSTTGGTEAFF.

This clonotype has just a few counts. V and J are TRBV4-2 and TRBJ1-3; D is perhaps TRBD1 (5 bases). Trimming removed 1 base at V and 0 bases at J, with 10 bases between. Germline values: CDR1 LGHNA, CDR2 YNFKEQ. This CDR3 spans 16 amino acids. Here the CDR3 DNA reads TGTGCCAGCAGCCAAGTCCGACAGCGCTCTGGAAACACCATATATTTT. Protein sequence: CASSQVRQRSGNTIYF.

At least ten counts were recorded for this clonotype. The J gene is TRBJ1-1, the V gene TRBV7-9; the D is unclear. The CDR3 loop spans 13 amino acids. Trimming took off 1 base at V and 7 bases at J, with 10 bases between the two ends. Germline values: CDR1 SEHNR, CDR2 FQNEAQ (reference sequence). The CDR3 protein is CASSLVTVGEAFF. CDR3 in DNA: TGTGCCAGCAGCTTAGTCACAGTTGGTGAAGCTTTCTTT.

Many counts were recorded for this clonotype. This chain links TRBV6-2 or TRBV6-3 with TRBJ2-2, with D uncertain. The CDR3 covers 16 residues. The germline V gene encodes CDR1 MNHEY and CDR2 SVGEGT. The ends were cut back, 1 base at V and 3 bases at J, with 12 bases in the middle. CDR3 amino acids: CASSYFAGVDTGELFF. The CDR3 bases are TGTGCCAGCAGTTACTTTGCCGGAGTCGACACCGGGGAGCTGTTTTTT.

This clonotype was counted between two and nine times. This rearrangement joins TRBV6-1 to TRBJ1-5; D ambiguous. Trimming stripped 6 bases from V and 5 bases from J, with 11 bases between. This CDR3 has 13 amino acids. Germline lookup yields CDR1 MNHNS and CDR2 SASEGT. The CDR3: CASRESPHQPQHF. CDR3 DNA: TGTGCCAGCAGAGAGAGTCCACATCAGCCCCAGCATTTT.

The chain employs TRBV7-3 and TRBJ2-3; 7 nucleotides agree with TRBD2. V was clipped by 1 base and J by 6 bases; unmatched bases: 7. The germline V gene encodes CDR1 SGHTA and CDR2 FQGTGA. CDR3 length equals 15 residues. For the CDR3, the DNA is TGTGCCAGCAGCTTAAGGTCTGCGGGAGCGGATACGCAGTATTTT. Amino acid sequence: CASSLRSAGADTQYF.

This clonotype was seen just once. The rearrangement joins TRBV7-9 to TRBJ1-5; 10 positions agree with TRBD1. This CDR3 spans 14 amino acids. Germline CDR1 is SEHNR and CDR2 is FQNEAQ (reference sequence). The V segment lost 5 bases and the J segment 6 bases; nucleotides outside the gene matches: 4. CDR3 in amino acids: CASSHRDRGQPQHF. The CDR3 nucleotides are TGTGCCAGCAGCCACCGGGACAGGGGTCAGCCCCAGCATTTT.

The table lists this clonotype with many counts. CDR3 loop: CASSSRPRTSNQPQHF. The CDR3 DNA reads TGTGCCAGCTCATCTCGTCCACGGACGAGCAATCAGCCCCAGCATTTT. The rearrangement uses TRBV18 and TRBJ1-5; D is undetermined. V was clipped by 5 bases and J by 1 base, with 15 bases between them. The CDR3 extends over 16 amino acids. CDR1 KGHSH and CDR2 LQKENI come from the germline V gene.